These 8 T cell receptor beta chains were all obtained from the same sample, sequenced in a study of read filtering for tumor transcriptome and immune sequencing. Molecular barcoded adaptors covering alpha/delta and beta/gamma chains were used on roughly 400 ng RNA. TCRdb analysed the reads with MiXCR anew, one entry per CDR3 protein. The sample includes around 130,000 distinct CDR3 sequences, around 13% seen only once; the top ten take roughly 9.6%. Specimen: a population of CD138-negative cells sorted from bone marrow. The receptors here all came from a donor over 35 with multiple myeloma.

The sample holds many counts of this clonotype. This chain uses TRBV5-1 with TRBJ2-1; 9 nucleotides agree with TRBD2. CDR1 and CDR2 (germline): SGHRS, YFSETQ. This CDR3 comprises 15 residues. J gave up 7 bases and V 4 bases, and 9 bases lay outside the gene matches. This chain's CDR3 is CASSPRLAGLNEQFF. The CDR3 nucleotides are TGCGCCAGCAGCCCTCGGCTAGCGGGACTGAATGAGCAGTTCTTC.

The sample holds many counts of this clonotype. The rearrangement links TRBV6-5 to TRBJ1-4; 12 bases match TRBD1. Per the germline V gene, CDR1 is MNHEY and CDR2 is SVGAGI. This CDR3 region has 16 residues. V shed 2 bases, J shed 6 bases, and the junction held 4 bases outside the gene matches. The CDR3 is CASSYGTGGGYEKLFF. The CDR3 nucleotides are TGTGCCAGCAGTTACGGGACAGGGGGCGGATATGAAAAACTGTTTTTT.

V usage is TRBV6-2 or TRBV6-3 and J usage is TRBJ1-1, with 9 bases that match TRBD1. Germline CDR1 reads MNHEY; CDR2 reads SVGEGT. With 4 bases clipped from V and 4 bases from J, the junction kept 7 bases outside the gene matches. This CDR3 contains 15 residues. The CDR3 protein is CASSSPGQGFTEAFF. The CDR3 bases are TGTGCCAGCAGTTCCCCGGGACAGGGCTTCACTGAAGCTTTCTTT.

This clonotype was detected ten times or more. This rearrangement joins TRBV20-1 to TRBJ2-7; 7 nucleotides line up with TRBD1. CDR3 length equals 13 residues. The germline V gene has CDR1 DFQATT and CDR2 SNEGSKA (reference sequence). Trimming removed 3 bases from V and 0 bases from J; junction bases left unmatched: 2. The CDR3 nucleotides are TGCAGTGCTAGGACAGGGTCCTCCTACGAGCAGTACTTC. This gives the protein CSARTGSSYEQYF.

This clonotype was recorded many times. The chain is built from TRBV3-1 and TRBJ2-1, with D unclear. CDR1 LGHDT and CDR2 YNNKEL come from the germline V gene (reference sequence). This CDR3 region has 11 residues. The V and J ends lost 4 bases and 3 bases respectively, with 1 base between them. This CDR3 is CASSLYNEQFF. CDR3 bases: TGTGCCAGCAGCCTCTACAATGAGCAGTTCTTC.

Ten or more counts support this clonotype. V usage is TRBV5-1 and J usage is TRBJ2-2; 7 bases match TRBD1. The CDR3 length is 18 residues. J lost 2 bases, V lost 0 bases, and 10 bases had no gene match. Per germline, CDR1 SGHRS and CDR2 YFSETQ. CDR3 nucleotides: TGCGCCAGCAGCTTGGGCTGGCTAGGGGGCAGCAACACCGGGGAGCTGTTTTTT. This codes for CASSLGWLGGSNTGELFF.

The table lists this clonotype with many counts. This chain uses TRBV6-6 with TRBJ1-4; no clear D. Germline V lookup: CDR1 MNHNY, CDR2 SVGAGI (reference sequence). The CDR3 is made up of 16 amino acids. Trimming stripped 0 bases from V and 0 bases from J, with 8 bases between. The CDR3 DNA follows: TGTGCCAGCAGTTACTCGACGACCCCAACTAATGAAAAACTGTTTTTT. As protein: CASSYSTTPTNEKLFF.

This clonotype came up many times. This chain links TRBV10-2 with TRBJ2-2, with 9 bases aligning to TRBD2. The CDR3 has 15 amino acids. CDR1 and CDR2 (germline): WSHSY, SAAADI. With 6 bases clipped from V and 4 bases from J, the junction kept 6 bases outside the gene matches. This CDR3 reads CASRRAGGGTGELFF. In DNA, the CDR3 is TGCGCCAGCAGGCGAGCGGGGGGAGGCACCGGGGAGCTGTTTTTT.